Following are 23 T cell receptor beta chains from one sample sequenced in a study of T cell responses to AZD1222 COVID-19 vaccine. Profiling relied on immunoSEQ multiplex PCR, and the TCRdb table lists in-frame clones only, not all of them. Of around 270,000 clones in the sample, around 92% were seen once. The sequenced sample was peripheral blood, obtained 28 days after the second AZD1222 dose. The receptors originated from an adult who received the AZD1222 COVID-19 vaccine.

Comment on this clone: The junction does not match germline at one end; this may be a read error. The V gene is TRBV7-6, the J gene TRBJ2-5; D is perhaps TRBD1 or TRBD2 (5 bases each). Germline V gene lookup returns CDR1 SGHVS and CDR2 FNYEAQ. The CDR3 has 15 amino acids. CDR3 residues: CASSLAPGPQETQYF. CDR3 in DNA: TGTGCCAGCAGCCTAGCACCGGGACCTCAAGAGACCCAGTACTTC.

The genes are TRBV7-2 and TRBJ1-2; the D gene is possibly TRBD1 (5 bases). Germline CDR1 SGHTA, CDR2 FQGNSA. The CDR3 is made up of 14 amino acids. Trimming removed 7 bases at V and 4 bases at J, with 16 bases between. The CDR3, as DNA: TGTGCCAGCACCGGGACGGCGTCCCCCTATGGCTACACCTTC. Protein sequence: CASTGTASPYGYTF.

This chain uses TRBV15 with TRBJ2-1; 7 bases line up with TRBD1. This CDR3 contains 12 residues. V lost 4 bases and J lost 14; bases outside the gene matches: 8. Germline-derived CDR1 and CDR2 are LNHNV and YYDKDF (reference sequence). The CDR3 sequence is CATSTRQGLEFF. The CDR3 nucleotides read TGTGCCACCAGCACAAGACAGGGCCTGGAGTTCTTC.

This chain uses TRBV7-2 with TRBJ2-1; D uncertain. Trimming cost V 5 bases and J 0 bases, with 11 bases left between them. The CDR3 runs 15 residues. Germline V CDR1 and CDR2: SGHTA, FQGNSA. The chain's CDR3 is CASSVSSSSYNEQFF. The CDR3 DNA reads as TGTGCCAGCAGCGTAAGCTCCAGCTCCTACAATGAGCAGTTCTTC.

The chain recombines TRBV10-1 with TRBJ2-7, with unresolved D. V was shortened by 0 bases and J by 4 bases, with 7 bases between the two germline ends. The CDR3 extends over 13 amino acids. Germline assignment: CDR1 WNHNN and CDR2 SYGVQD (reference sequence). The DNA of the CDR3 is TGCGCCAGCAGTGAGTCGGGTGGGTACGAGCAGTACTTC. It yields the protein CASSESGGYEQYF.

The gene calls are TRBV11-2 and TRBJ2-2, with TRBD2 matching over 14 bases. There are 19 residues in the CDR3. The V and J ends lost 0 bases and 4 bases, in that order; junction bases with no gene match: 7. Germline CDR1 is SGHAT and CDR2 is FQNNGV. This CDR3 is CASSLDVRTSGGLTGELFF. The CDR3 nucleotides read TGTGCCAGCAGCTTAGATGTCCGGACTAGCGGGGGGCTCACCGGGGAGCTGTTTTTT.

This chain connects TRBV5-1 to TRBJ2-1; TRBD2 matches at 9 bases. CDR1 is SGHRS, CDR2 YFSETQ, per germline. V lost 3 bases to trimming and J lost 2 bases; unmatched junction nucleotides: 6. This CDR3 comprises 16 residues. The CDR3 protein is CASSSGGGEAYNEQFF. DNA of the CDR3: TGCGCCAGCAGCTCTGGCGGGGGGGAGGCCTACAATGAGCAGTTCTTC. Full variable domain (rest looked up from reference TRBV5-1 and TRBJ2-1): KAGVTQTPRYLIKTRGQQVTLSCSPISGHRSVSWYQQTPGQGLQFLFEYFSETQRNKGNFPGRFSGRQFSNSRSEMNVSTLELGDSALYLCASSSGGGEAYNEQFFGPGTRLTVL.

V is TRBV20-1 and J is TRBJ2-1; D gene ambiguous. There are 11 residues in the CDR3. The V gene lost 4 bases and the J gene lost 5 bases, with 6 bases spanning the gap. Germline assignment: CDR1 DFQATT and CDR2 SNEGSKA (reference sequence). CDR3 DNA: TGCAGTGCTATGGTTGACAATGAGCAGTTCTTC. Its translation: CSAMVDNEQFF.

J is TRBJ2-1 and V is TRBV5-1; D gene uncertain. The CDR3 totals 14 residues. Germline CDR1 SGHRS, CDR2 YFSETQ. V shed 2 bases and J shed 6 bases, with 12 bases lying between them. The CDR3, as DNA: TGCGCCAGCAGCTTCCTCACGGCAGTCAATGAGCAGTTCTTC. Residues: CASSFLTAVNEQFF.

The rearrangement links TRBV19 to TRBJ1-5; possibly TRBD1 for D (5 bases). Germline CDR1 LNHDA, CDR2 SQIVND (reference sequence). Trimming stripped 6 bases from V and 7 bases from J, with 16 bases between. The CDR3 is 14 residues long. CDR3 amino acids: CASSTGGGGQPQHF. CDR3 DNA: TGTGCCAGTAGCACCGGGGGGGGTGGGCAGCCCCAGCATTTT.

The rearrangement links TRBV28 to TRBJ2-1; no definite D call. Germline values: CDR1 MDHEN, CDR2 SYDVKM. The CDR3 is 15 amino acids. V was clipped by 8 bases and J by 7 bases, with 21 bases between them. This CDR3 reads CASSRTDGGWNEQFF. The CDR3 DNA reads TGTGCCAGCTCTCGGACCGACGGTGGGTGGAATGAGCAGTTCTTC.

The CDR3 DNA is TGCGCCAGTCGAAGACAGGGAAGTGCAGAGACCCAGTACTTC. Encoded protein: CASRRQGSAETQYF. The chain carries TRBV4-1 and TRBJ2-5; 7 nucleotides line up with TRBD1. CDR3 length: 14 amino acids. Germline V lookup: CDR1 MGHRA, CDR2 YSYEKL. J lost 4 bases, V lost 9 bases, and 11 bases had no gene match.

V and J are TRBV18 and TRBJ2-3; D might be TRBD2 (5 bases). The CDR3 consists of 16 residues. Germline lookup yields CDR1 KGHSH and CDR2 LQKENI. Trimming cost V 6 bases and J 5 bases, with 21 bases left between them. In DNA form, the CDR3 reads TGTGCCAGCTCTCCGGGTGGCGGGTCCCGAGGAGATACGCAGTATTTT. The encoded protein is CASSPGGGSRGDTQYF.

The chain is built from TRBV9 and TRBJ2-1; D possibly corresponds to TRBD1 (6 bases). The CDR3 extends over 15 amino acids. CDR1 and CDR2 (germline): SGDLS, YYNGEE. Trimming pared 0 bases from V and 8 bases from J, leaving 15 bases between. The chain's CDR3 is CASSVGTVAFDEQFF. Written as DNA, the CDR3 is TGTGCCAGCAGCGTAGGGACAGTGGCGTTTGATGAGCAGTTCTTC. The whole variable domain, remainder taken from reference TRBV9 and TRBJ2-1, is DSGVTQTPKHLITATGQRVTLRCSPRSGDLSVYWYQQSLDQGLQFLIQYYNGEERAKGNILERFSAQQFPDLHSELNLSSLELGDSALYFCASSVGTVAFDEQFFGPGTRLTVL.

The chain combines TRBV7-2 with TRBJ1-3; no clear D. The CDR3 runs 18 residues. The V and J ends lost 4 bases and 0 bases respectively, with 19 bases between them. The germline CDR1 and CDR2 sequences are SGHTA and FQGNSA. CDR3 amino acids: CASSSPAARSSSGNTIYF. The CDR3 nucleotides read TGTGCCAGCAGCTCACCGGCGGCCAGGTCGAGCTCTGGAAACACCATATATTTT.

CDR3 loop: CASSFDGQTEGYTF. In DNA form, the CDR3 reads TGCGCCAGCAGCTTTGATGGTCAGACGGAGGGCTACACCTTC. The chain employs TRBV5-1 and TRBJ1-2; D uncertain. The V end lost 2 bases, the J end lost 8 bases, and 16 bases lay between the germline ends. Germline V gene lookup returns CDR1 SGHRS and CDR2 YFSETQ. The CDR3 has 14 amino acids.

The table lists this clone with a few counts. The CDR3 sequence: CASSQHPGGTNTEAFF. Written as DNA, the CDR3 is TGTGCCAGCAGCCAACACCCAGGGGGGACGAACACTGAAGCTTTCTTT. This chain connects TRBV3-1 (or the pseudogene TRBV3-2) to TRBJ1-1, with TRBD1 identical over 7 bases. CDR1 is LGHDT and CDR2 is YNNKEL in the germline V gene (reference sequence). The CDR3 length is 16 residues. The V and J ends lost 2 bases and 1 base, in that order; junction bases with no gene match: 7.

The genes are TRBV6-4 and TRBJ2-2, with 7 nucleotides matching TRBD2. Trimming cost V 5 bases and J 3 bases; bases outside gene matches: 0. The CDR3 extends over 13 amino acids. Germline assignment: CDR1 MRHNA and CDR2 SNTAGT. As DNA, the CDR3 is TGTGCCAGCAGTAGCGGGGACACCGGGGAGCTGTTTTTT. Translated, it gives CASSSGDTGELFF.

The chain uses TRBV19 and TRBJ2-1; 8 positions match TRBD1. Per germline, CDR1 LNHDA and CDR2 SQIVND (reference sequence). Trimming cost V 0 bases and J 5 bases; bases outside gene matches: 18. The CDR3 contains 20 residues. The CDR3 spells CASSIDGQGVASPYNNEQFF. CDR3 nucleotide sequence: TGTGCCAGTAGTATAGATGGACAGGGAGTAGCGTCTCCCTATAACAATGAGCAGTTCTTC.

This chain connects TRBV5-4 to TRBJ1-1; D uncertain. Germline V lookup: CDR1 SGHNT, CDR2 YYREEE (reference sequence). CDR3 length: 14 amino acids. Trimming cost V 5 bases and J 5 bases, with 16 bases left between them. The CDR3 region has the DNA TGTGCCAGCAGAGAAGGGTCCGTAGGGACTGAAGCTTTCTTT. It is translated as CASREGSVGTEAFF.

This rearrangement joins TRBV6-5 to TRBJ1-3; D uncertain. CDR3 length: 12 residues. Looked up from germline, CDR1 is MNHEY and CDR2 is SVGAGI. V was clipped by 2 bases and J by 8 bases, with 7 bases between them. CDR3 sequence: CASSYGADTIYF. In DNA, the CDR3 is TGTGCCAGCAGTTACGGAGCGGACACCATATATTTT.

The chain combines TRBV29-1 with TRBJ2-5; TRBD1 matches 8 bases. The CDR3 is 13 amino acids. Germline V gene sequence: CDR1 SQVTM, CDR2 ANQGSEA. Unmatched junction bases numbered 6, after V lost 4 bases and J lost 5 bases. CDR3 sequence: CSVAENRGETQYF. CDR3 nucleotide sequence: TGCAGCGTTGCCGAGAACAGGGGGGAGACCCAGTACTTC.

The chain joins TRBV7-8 to TRBJ1-3, with D hard to call. This CDR3 has 14 residues. CDR1 SGHVS and CDR2 FQNEAQ come from the germline V gene. With 3 bases removed from V and 0 bases from J, the gap between germline ends came to 6 bases. CDR3 region: CASSLARSGNTIYF. The DNA for the CDR3 is TGTGCCAGCAGCTTGGCCCGCTCTGGAAACACCATATATTTT.